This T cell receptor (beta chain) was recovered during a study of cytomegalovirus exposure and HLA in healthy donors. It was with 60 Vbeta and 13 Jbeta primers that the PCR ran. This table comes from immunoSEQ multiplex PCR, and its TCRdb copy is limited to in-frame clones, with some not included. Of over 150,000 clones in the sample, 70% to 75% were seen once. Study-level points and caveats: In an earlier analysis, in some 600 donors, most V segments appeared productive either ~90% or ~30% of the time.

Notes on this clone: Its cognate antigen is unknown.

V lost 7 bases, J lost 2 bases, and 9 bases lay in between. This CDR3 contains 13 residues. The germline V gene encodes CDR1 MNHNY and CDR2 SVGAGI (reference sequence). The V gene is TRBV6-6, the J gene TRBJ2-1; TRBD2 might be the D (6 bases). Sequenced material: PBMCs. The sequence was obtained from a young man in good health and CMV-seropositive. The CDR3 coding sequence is TGTGCCAGCAAGGCTAGCGCCTACAATGAGCAGTTCTTC. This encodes CASKASAYNEQFF.